These 23 T cell receptor beta chains originate from one sample sequenced in a study of blood T cell repertoires in COVID-19 (TCRdb year 2020). The method behind the library was the immunoSEQ multiplex PCR assay. Imported from immuneACCESS, the table was reduced by TCRdb to in-frame sequences with V and J called. These copies leave out some clones; in studies compared against another copy, an unresolved V gene accounts for under half, and the cause of the remainder is not known. Across this sample there are 200,000 to 250,000 clones, with about four fifths seen only once. The ten largest make up 7.6% of the sample. The sequencing sample was made of peripheral blood. These receptors came from a woman aged 45-60 years with active or convalescent COVID-19.

CDR3 nucleotides: TGTGCCAGCAGCGGGAGATCCGGAGGGGAGACCCAGTACTTC. Its translation: CASSGRSGGETQYF. The chain combines TRBV6-5 with TRBJ2-5; weak D call: TRBD2 (6 bases). V lost 6 bases, J lost 5 bases, and 16 bases lay in between. This CDR3 spans 14 amino acids. CDR1 MNHEY and CDR2 SVGAGI come from the germline V gene.

The V call is TRBV6-5, the J call TRBJ1-4; 10 bases agree with TRBD1. V shed 5 bases, J shed 6 bases, and the junction held 6 bases outside the gene matches. The CDR3 totals 15 residues. Per the germline V gene, CDR1 is MNHEY and CDR2 is SVGAGI. The CDR3 region has the DNA TGTGCCAGCAGTCGAACCGGGACAGGGGATGAAAAACTGTTTTTT. Translated, it gives CASSRTGTGDEKLFF.

The chain couples TRBV5-1 to TRBJ1-6; possible D gene TRBD1, 6 bases. The V gene's germline CDR1 is SGHRS and CDR2 YFSETQ. V lost 2 bases and J 9 bases, leaving 12 bases between the germline ends. The CDR3 spans 14 residues. The CDR3 DNA follows: TGCGCCAGCAGCTTAGGGGGAGAAAGTTCACCCCTCCACTTT. Protein: CASSLGGESSPLHF.

The V call is TRBV7-9, the J call TRBJ2-7; 13 bases are a match to TRBD2. The CDR3 has 16 amino acids. V lost 2 bases, J lost 5 bases, and 6 bases stayed unmatched. The germline V gene encodes CDR1 SEHNR and CDR2 FQNEAQ (reference sequence). CDR3 nucleotides: TGTGCCAGCAGCTTAAGCCTCGGGACTAGCGGGAACGAGCAGTACTTC. Protein sequence: CASSLSLGTSGNEQYF.

The rearrangement joins TRBV28 to TRBJ2-7; D is possibly TRBD2 (6 bases). Germline assignment: CDR1 MDHEN and CDR2 SYDVKM. CDR3 length: 14 residues. Trimming took off 6 bases at V and 7 bases at J, with 19 bases between the two ends. CDR3 DNA sequence: TGTGCCAGCAGCCAGCGGGCCCCGTCCCGAGAGCAGTACGTC. Encoded protein: CASSQRAPSREQYV.

The rearrangement links TRBV28 to TRBJ1-2; D may be TRBD1 (5 bases). The CDR3 is made up of 16 amino acids. Germline V gene data show CDR1 as MDHEN and CDR2 as SYDVKM. The ends were cut back, 4 bases at V and 1 base at J, with 16 bases in the middle. This CDR3 is CASSSPAGGVNYGYTF. In DNA, the CDR3 is TGTGCCAGCAGTTCCCCCGCGGGGGGGGTTAACTATGGCTACACCTTC.

This clone was found once. This rearrangement joins TRBV10-3 to TRBJ2-3; 7 positions agree with TRBD2. The germline CDR1 and CDR2 sequences are ENHRY and SYGVKD. This CDR3 is built from 14 residues. With V trimmed by 6 bases and J by 7 bases, 10 bases remained unmatched. For the CDR3, the DNA is TGTGCCATCAGCCTCGGGACTATGCCGTATACGCAGTATTTT. Its translation is CAISLGTMPYTQYF.

This clone appeared a single time. This rearrangement joins TRBV19 to TRBJ1-2; the match to TRBD1 covers 10 bases. CDR1 is LNHDA and CDR2 is SQIVND in the germline V gene (reference sequence). The CDR3 contains 13 residues. Germline trimming cut 6 bases from V and 8 bases from J; bases unmatched to any gene: 6. The CDR3 DNA reads as TGTGCCAGTAGACTGGGACAGGGGAGCGGCTACACCTTC. Translating it yields CASRLGQGSGYTF.

The chain recombines TRBV11-2 with TRBJ1-4, with 9 nucleotides matching TRBD1. This CDR3 is built from 16 residues. Losses at the gene ends were 1 base for V and 8 bases for J; bases not matched to a gene: 8. The germline CDR1 and CDR2 sequences are SGHAT and FQNNGV. CDR3 in DNA: TGTGCCAGCAGCTTAGGGTACAGGGGGCTGAGCGAAAAACTGTTTTTT. Its translation: CASSLGYRGLSEKLFF.

The chain couples TRBV29-1 to TRBJ2-3; 8 bases map to TRBD2. Germline values: CDR1 SQVTM, CDR2 ANQGSEA. The CDR3 loop spans 14 amino acids. Losses at the gene ends were 4 bases for V and 2 bases for J; bases not matched to a gene: 5. The CDR3 sequence: CSVVLAGPTDTQYF. The CDR3 nucleotides are TGCAGCGTTGTTCTAGCGGGTCCCACAGATACGCAGTATTTT.

The chain carries TRBV3-1 (or the pseudogene TRBV3-2) and TRBJ1-1, with D unclear. Deletions cut 4 bases from V and 2 bases from J, with 11 bases between. The CDR3 is 14 amino acids. Germline V gene lookup returns CDR1 LGHDT and CDR2 YNNKEL (reference sequence). CDR3 DNA sequence: TGTGCCAGCAGCCCCCTCCCCCTAAACACTGAAGCTTTCTTT. Its protein product is CASSPLPLNTEAFF.

The chain employs TRBV27 and TRBJ2-3; 7 nucleotides line up with TRBD2. The CDR3 runs 16 residues. Looked up from germline, CDR1 is MNHEY and CDR2 is SMNVEV (reference sequence). The J segment lost 2 bases and the V segment lost 4 bases, leaving 9 bases of the junction unmatched. CDR3 nucleotide sequence: TGTGCCAGCAGTTCTCCTTCTAGCGGCCACACAGATACGCAGTATTTT. This sequence encodes CASSSPSSGHTDTQYF.

J is TRBJ1-5 and V is TRBV28; D may be TRBD1 (6 bases). V was clipped by 2 bases and J by 7 bases, with 15 bases between them. The germline gives CDR1 MDHEN, CDR2 SYDVKM. The CDR3 spans 15 residues. The CDR3 DNA follows: TGTGCCAGCAGTTTACCCCAGGGAGGGGGACAGCCCCAGCATTTT. This translates into CASSLPQGGGQPQHF.

The chain has TRBV19 and TRBJ1-1; 7 bases map to TRBD1. This CDR3 has 15 amino acids. Germline CDR1 reads LNHDA; CDR2 reads SQIVND (reference sequence). The trim removed 5 bases at V and 1 base at J, leaving 7 bases unmatched. The DNA of the CDR3 is TGTGCCAGTAGTCCTTTAGGACAGGAGAACACTGAAGCTTTCTTT. Its protein is CASSPLGQENTEAFF.

The V gene is TRBV6-5, the J gene TRBJ2-5, with 11 bases identical to TRBD2. Germline assignment: CDR1 MNHEY and CDR2 SVGAGI. V dropped 4 bases and J dropped 10; count of bases not matched to a gene: 8. CDR3 length: 14 amino acids. CDR3 DNA: TGTGCCAGCAGTTTAGCGGGAGGGGCAGGGGGCCAGTACTTC. Translating gives CASSLAGGAGGQYF.

The rearrangement links TRBV10-1 to TRBJ2-7, with D uncertain. Per germline, CDR1 WNHNN and CDR2 SYGVQD (reference sequence). V gave up 2 bases and J gave up 0 bases, with 11 bases separating them. The CDR3 spans 15 residues. The CDR3 DNA follows: TGCGCCAGCAGTGAGCACAGTTTGGGCTCCTACGAGCAGTACTTC. Translating it yields CASSEHSLGSYEQYF.

V is TRBV18 and J is TRBJ2-2; tentative D call: TRBD2 (6 bases). CDR1 and CDR2 from the germline V gene are KGHSH and LQKENI. The CDR3 length is 14 residues. V lost 5 bases, J lost 11 bases, and 18 bases lay in between. The CDR3 protein is CASSDSLAIGELFF. The CDR3 DNA reads as TGTGCCAGCTCAGATTCACTAGCAATCGGTGAGCTGTTTTTT. The variable domain in full, completed from reference TRBV18 and TRBJ2-2, reads NAGVMQNPRHLVRRRGQEARLRCSPMKGHSHVYWYRQLPEEGLKFMVYLQKENIIDESGMPKERFSAEFPKEGPSILRIQQVVRGDSAAYFCASSDSLAIGELFFGEGSRLTVL.

The chain couples TRBV30 to TRBJ1-4; perhaps TRBD1 as D (5 bases). Germline V lookup: CDR1 GTSNPN, CDR2 SVGIG (reference sequence). This CDR3 region has 15 residues. Trimming left V 4 bases short and J 3 bases short, with 15 bases between. The chain's CDR3 is CAWTPGGNSNEKLFF. Written as DNA, the CDR3 is TGTGCCTGGACTCCGGGGGGGAACTCTAATGAAAAACTGTTTTTT.

This clone was detected once. This sequence joins TRBV10-3 and TRBJ2-2, with D maybe TRBD1 (5 bases). CDR3 length: 15 residues. Between the trimmed V and J ends, which lost 3 bases and 1 base, there was a span of 9 bases. The germline CDR1 and CDR2 sequences are ENHRY and SYGVKD. CDR3 region: CAISEQVGNTGELFF. The CDR3 DNA sequence: TGTGCCATCAGTGAACAGGTGGGGAACACCGGGGAGCTGTTTTTT.

The chain is built from TRBV6-5 and TRBJ2-1; D gene ambiguous. The CDR3 is made up of 11 amino acids. V gave up 2 bases and J gave up 9 bases, with 5 bases separating them. The germline V gene encodes CDR1 MNHEY and CDR2 SVGAGI. The CDR3 spells CASSYLGEQFF. CDR3 DNA: TGTGCCAGCAGTTACCTAGGTGAGCAGTTCTTC.

This clone showed up just a few times. The J gene is TRBJ2-1, the V gene TRBV28, with D perhaps TRBD2 (6 bases). V was shortened by 3 bases and J by 9 bases, with 12 bases between the two germline ends. Germline V gives CDR1 MDHEN, CDR2 SYDVKM. The CDR3 spans 13 residues. CDR3 nucleotide sequence: TGTGCCAGCAGTTTCGGCGGGATAAGTGAGCAGTTCTTC. This encodes CASSFGGISEQFF.

The gene calls are TRBV5-1 and TRBJ1-4; D unresolved. Looked up from germline, CDR1 is SGHRS and CDR2 is YFSETQ. V lost 2 bases to trimming and J lost 7 bases, with 18 bases between them. The CDR3 consists of 16 residues. CDR3 loop: CASSFAAPGLGEKLFF. CDR3 nucleotide sequence: TGCGCCAGCAGCTTCGCGGCCCCCGGGTTAGGTGAAAAACTGTTTTTT.

This chain links TRBV29-1 with TRBJ2-5, with 7 bases lining up with TRBD2. The V segment lost 4 bases and the J segment 3 bases; nucleotides outside the gene matches: 5. CDR1 is SQVTM and CDR2 is ANQGSEA in the germline V gene. The CDR3 totals 13 residues. The CDR3 here is CSVGPSGEETQYF. CDR3 DNA: TGCAGCGTTGGTCCTAGCGGAGAAGAGACCCAGTACTTC.